The 5 T cell receptor beta chains presented below share a single source sample, sequenced in a study of human T cells and chemical hapten exposure. Each CDR3 protein gets one entry after TCRdb re-called the RACE reads with MiXCR. This table holds 150,000 to 200,000 distinct CDR3 sequences, more than 12% found once. Documented time point: patch test 1, 2 weeks after DPC sensitization. Treatment given: therapeutic diphenylcyclopropenone sensitization with weekly scalp DPC. The starting material was whole blood, obtained in connection with sensitization to the hapten diphenylcyclopropenone (DPC). The receptors here all came from a woman aged 25 to 39 with alopecia areata. Some clones in this sample may be carry-over from other donors' samples.

This clonotype was observed a few times. In nucleotides, the CDR3 is TGCGCCAGCAGCCCCCCTGCCTGGGGATCGGCTTTCTTT. Its protein product is CASSPPAWGSAFF. The rearrangement uses TRBV5-1 and TRBJ1-1; D is unclear. V dropped 4 bases and J dropped 11 bases, with 18 bases sitting between them. This CDR3 spans 13 amino acids. The germline V gene encodes CDR1 SGHRS and CDR2 YFSETQ.

This clonotype has a handful of counts. This chain joins TRBV6-2 or TRBV6-3 and TRBJ2-3; 8 bases align to TRBD2. Germline V gene data show CDR1 as MNHEY and CDR2 as SVGEGT. With 4 bases clipped from V and 2 bases from J, the junction kept 8 bases outside the gene matches. The CDR3 has 16 residues. The CDR3 nucleotides are TGTGCCAGCAGTTTCTCGGCGGGGGGCCTCACAGATACGCAGTATTTT. It encodes CASSFSAGGLTDTQYF.

This clonotype was seen only a few times. The chain links TRBV12-3 or TRBV12-4 to TRBJ2-2; 10 nucleotides match TRBD1. The CDR3 sequence is 16 residues long. V trimming: 5 bases; J trimming: 1 base; junction bases outside the gene matches: 4. As DNA, the CDR3 is TGTGCCAGCAGTACAGGGACAGGGGAGAACACCGGGGAGCTGTTTTTT. Protein: CASSTGTGENTGELFF.

This clonotype was detected only a few times. This chain uses TRBV28 with TRBJ1-5; D is unclear. Germline CDR1 is MDHEN and CDR2 is SYDVKM. CDR3 size: 16 residues. With 7 bases removed from V and 5 bases from J, the gap between germline ends came to 21 bases. CDR3 region: CASTPNRGFGDQPQHF. CDR3 coding DNA: TGTGCCAGCACCCCGAACCGAGGTTTCGGGGATCAGCCCCAGCATTTT.

The sample holds many counts of this clonotype. The chain combines TRBV29-1 with TRBJ1-1, with TRBD1 identical over 7 bases. From germline, CDR1 is SQVTM and CDR2 ANQGSEA. Trimming took 7 bases from V and 1 from J; bases not matched to a gene: 12. There are 15 residues in the CDR3. CDR3 in DNA: TGCAGCGCCCCCGGGGGAAACAGGGGGAACACTGAAGCTTTCTTT. Its protein is CSAPGGNRGNTEAFF.